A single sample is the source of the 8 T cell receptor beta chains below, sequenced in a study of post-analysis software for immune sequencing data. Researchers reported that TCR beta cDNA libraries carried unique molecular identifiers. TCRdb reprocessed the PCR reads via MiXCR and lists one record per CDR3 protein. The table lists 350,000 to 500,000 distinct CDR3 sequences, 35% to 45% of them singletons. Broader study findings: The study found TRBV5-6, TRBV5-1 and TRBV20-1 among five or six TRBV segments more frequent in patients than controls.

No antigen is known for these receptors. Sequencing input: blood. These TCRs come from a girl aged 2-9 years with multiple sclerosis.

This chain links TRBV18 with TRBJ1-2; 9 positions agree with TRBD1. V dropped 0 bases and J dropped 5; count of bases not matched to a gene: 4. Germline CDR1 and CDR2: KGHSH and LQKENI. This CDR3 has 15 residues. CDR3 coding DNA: TGTGCCAGCTCACCACCAGGGACAGGGAATTATGGCTACACCTTC. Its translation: CASSPPGTGNYGYTF.

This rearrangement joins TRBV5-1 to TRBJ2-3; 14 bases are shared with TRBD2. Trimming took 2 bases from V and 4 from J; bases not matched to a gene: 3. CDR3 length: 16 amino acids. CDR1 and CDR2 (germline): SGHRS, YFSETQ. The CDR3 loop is CASSFPTSGGADTQYF. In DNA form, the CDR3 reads TGCGCCAGCAGCTTCCCGACTAGCGGGGGGGCAGATACGCAGTATTTT.

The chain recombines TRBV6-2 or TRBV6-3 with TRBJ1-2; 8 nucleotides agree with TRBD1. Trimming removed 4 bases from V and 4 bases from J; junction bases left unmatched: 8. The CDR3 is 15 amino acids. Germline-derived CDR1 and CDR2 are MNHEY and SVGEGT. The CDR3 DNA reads TGTGCCAGCAGTTGGTCAGGGGGCGCGGGCTATGGCTACACCTTC. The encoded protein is CASSWSGGAGYGYTF.

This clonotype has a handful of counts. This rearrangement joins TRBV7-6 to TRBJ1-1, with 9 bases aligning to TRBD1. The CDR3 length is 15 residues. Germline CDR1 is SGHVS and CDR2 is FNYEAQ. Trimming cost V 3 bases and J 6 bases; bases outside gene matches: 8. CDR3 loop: CASSLGTGSWAEAFF. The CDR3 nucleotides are TGTGCCAGCAGCTTGGGGACAGGGTCATGGGCTGAAGCTTTCTTT.

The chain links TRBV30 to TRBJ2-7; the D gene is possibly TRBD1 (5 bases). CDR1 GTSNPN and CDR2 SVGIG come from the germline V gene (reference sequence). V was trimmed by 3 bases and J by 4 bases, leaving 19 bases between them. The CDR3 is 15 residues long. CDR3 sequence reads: CAWSPDLGVRYEQYF. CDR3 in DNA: TGTGCCTGGAGCCCCGATTTAGGGGTTAGGTACGAGCAGTACTTC. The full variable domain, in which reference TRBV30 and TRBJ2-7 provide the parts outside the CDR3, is SQTIHQWPATLVQPVGSPLSLECTVEGTSNPNLYWYRQAAGRGLQLLFYSVGIGQISSEVPQNLSASRPQDRQFILSSKKLLLSDSGFYLCAWSPDLGVRYEQYFGPGTRLTVT.

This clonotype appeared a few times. The CDR3 is CAISVIRVPSETQYF. DNA for the CDR3: TGTGCCATCAGTGTGATCCGGGTGCCGTCGGAGACCCAGTACTTC. The V call is TRBV10-3, the J call TRBJ2-5, with D unresolved. The V gene lost 4 bases and the J gene lost 5 bases, with 17 bases spanning the gap. The germline V gene encodes CDR1 ENHRY and CDR2 SYGVKD. The CDR3 covers 15 residues.

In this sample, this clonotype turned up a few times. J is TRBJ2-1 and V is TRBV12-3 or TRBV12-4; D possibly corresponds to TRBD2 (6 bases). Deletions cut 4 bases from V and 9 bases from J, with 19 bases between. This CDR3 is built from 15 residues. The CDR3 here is CASSSGTSPASEQFF. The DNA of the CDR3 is TGTGCCAGCAGTTCTGGGACTTCCCCGGCGAGTGAGCAGTTCTTC.

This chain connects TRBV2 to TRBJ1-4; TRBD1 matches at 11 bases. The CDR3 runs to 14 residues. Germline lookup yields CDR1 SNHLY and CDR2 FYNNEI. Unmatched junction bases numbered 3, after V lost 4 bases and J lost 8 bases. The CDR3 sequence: CASSVRTGGEKLFF. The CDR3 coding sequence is TGTGCCAGCAGTGTGCGGACAGGGGGCGAAAAACTGTTTTTT.